The TCR beta chain described here comes from a study of Ad26.COV2.S vaccination and SARS-CoV-2 variants. Sample treatment: 15 to 20 received Ad26.COV2.S at low or high dose, single or two shots; several received placebo; per-sample allocation not given. The investigators took samples on day 63 after the first vaccine or placebo injection. Notes on this clone: The junction does not match germline at one end; this may be a read error.

Assay used: immunoSEQ multiplex PCR; TCRdb lists only in-frame clones, some missing. The sample consists of fewer than 400,000 clones, roughly 90% of them appearing once. This CDR3 is 13 amino acids long. Germline assignment: CDR1 SEHNR and CDR2 FQNEAQ (reference sequence). This TCR was sampled from a person aged 18-60 years who received the Ad26.COV2.S COVID-19 vaccine or a placebo. The sample consisted of peripheral blood, taken in a trial of Ad26.COV2.S vaccine versus placebo. The V call is TRBV7-9, the J call TRBJ2-3, with 9 bases aligning to TRBD2. The chain's CDR3 is CASSLDRAGGRFF. The CDR3 bases are TGTGCCAGCAGCTTAGATCGCGCGGGGGGGCGGTTTTTT. Filled out from reference TRBV7-9 and TRBJ2-3, the complete variable domain reads DTGVSQNPRHKITKRGQNVTFRCDPISEHNRLYWYRQTLGQGPEFLTYFQNEAQLEKSRLLSDRFSAERPKGSFSTLEIQRTEQGDSAMYLCASSLDRAGGRFFGPGTRLTVL.